Included here is one TCR beta chain sequence, with context. Distinct nucleotide sequences in the sample also encode this CDR3. Authors' methods: Scientists estimated how many nucleated cells there were by amplifying reference gene primers. TCRdb's table, derived via immunoSEQ multiplex PCR, lists solely in-frame clones and lacks some. The DNA was the basis for D and trimming; V, J and clone size are from that table. This sample has around 170,000 clones; more than 70% occur once, and the top ten carry approximately 14%. V dropped 0 bases and J dropped 4; count of bases not matched to a gene: 0. Germline loops: CDR1 SGHKS, CDR2 YYEKEE (reference sequence). There are 15 residues in the CDR3. The sample comes from a study of blood T cell repertoires in COVID-19.

The sequenced material came from peripheral blood. The chain links TRBV5-5 to TRBJ2-2, with 10 bases aligning to TRBD1. The clonotype comes from a man aged 18 to 30 with active or convalescent COVID-19. CDR3 protein: CASSLGQGATGELFF. The CDR3 DNA sequence: TGTGCCAGCAGCTTGGGACAGGGGGCCACCGGGGAGCTGTTTTTT.